One sample yielded the 18 T cell receptor beta chains listed below, sequenced in a study of T cell responses to AZD1222 COVID-19 vaccine (dated by TCRdb to the early 2020s). The intended sense of this specimen's time point label: about 28 days (+/-7) after the second vaccine dose. Receptor libraries were prepared by the immunoSEQ multiplex PCR assay. Held by TCRdb, this immuneACCESS table contains in-frame sequences only and omits some clones. Under half of the omission traces to an unresolved V gene where checked; the cause of the rest is unknown. This sample gives around 130,000 clones in total; 70% to 90% of them show up just once. The ten most abundant clones make up over 3% of the sample. The sequences come from peripheral blood, collected 28 days after the second AZD1222 dose. The receptors stem from an adult who received the AZD1222 COVID-19 vaccine.

V and J are TRBV4-1 and TRBJ1-1; D is uncertain. V lost 4 bases to trimming and J lost 5 bases, with 14 bases between them. The germline V gene encodes CDR1 MGHRA and CDR2 YSYEKL. CDR3 length: 14 amino acids. CDR3 amino acids: CASSLQDGFTEAFF. In DNA form, the CDR3 reads TGCGCCAGCAGCCTCCAAGACGGGTTTACTGAAGCTTTCTTT.

There are a few counts of this clone. The rearrangement uses TRBV5-8 and TRBJ2-5; D could derive from TRBD1 or TRBD2 (5 bases each). The CDR3 is 14 amino acids. Trimming left V 0 bases short and J 3 bases short, with 9 bases between. Germline V gene sequence: CDR1 SGHTS, CDR2 YDEGEE. The CDR3 DNA is TGTGCCAGCAGCTTGGATGGGGGTAAAGAGACCCAGTACTTC. As protein: CASSLDGGKETQYF.

The chain couples TRBV9 to TRBJ1-1, with D hard to call. Per germline, CDR1 SGDLS and CDR2 YYNGEE. V was trimmed by 0 bases and J by 3 bases, leaving 9 bases between them. The CDR3 covers 14 residues. CDR3 sequence: CASSVGLEDTEAFF. In DNA form, the CDR3 reads TGTGCCAGCAGCGTAGGATTGGAGGACACTGAAGCTTTCTTT.

This chain joins TRBV5-4 and TRBJ1-1; 7 bases are a match to TRBD1. The CDR3 sequence is 17 residues long. V shed 2 bases and J 4 bases; nucleotides not matched to a gene: 14. Germline-derived CDR1 and CDR2 are SGHNT and YYREEE (reference sequence). CDR3 nucleotide sequence: TGTGCCAGCAGCTTTTCAGGGGACAGCGGTTTAAGCACTGAAGCTTTCTTT. The encoded protein is CASSFSGDSGLSTEAFF.

This chain connects TRBV4-1 to TRBJ2-1, with 8 bases aligning to TRBD2. V was pared by 1 base and J by 2 bases, with 4 bases of the junction left unmatched. This CDR3 contains 16 residues. Per the germline V gene, CDR1 is MGHRA and CDR2 is YSYEKL. This chain's CDR3 is CASSQASGGAYNEQFF. For the CDR3, the DNA is TGCGCCAGCAGCCAAGCTTCCGGGGGGGCCTACAATGAGCAGTTCTTC.

This clone occurred once. The chain has TRBV28 and TRBJ1-4; 10 positions agree with TRBD1. The V and J ends lost 8 bases and 6 bases, in that order; junction bases with no gene match: 6. Germline V gives CDR1 MDHEN, CDR2 SYDVKM. The CDR3 spans 14 residues. CDR3 loop: CASRTGGRDEKLFF. The CDR3 region has the DNA TGTGCCAGCCGGACAGGGGGAAGGGATGAAAAACTGTTTTTT.

The V call is TRBV6-4, the J call TRBJ1-5; D gene unclear. The V end lost 8 bases, the J end lost 3 bases, and 11 bases lay between the germline ends. Germline CDR1 MRHNA, CDR2 SNTAGT. CDR3 length equals 13 residues. The CDR3 DNA reads TGTGCCAGCGCTCGGGAGCCCAATCAGCCCCAGCATTTT. Its translation: CASAREPNQPQHF.

V and J are TRBV9 and TRBJ2-2, with D possibly being TRBD2 (6 bases). Trimming removed 4 bases at V and 2 bases at J, with 9 bases between. The CDR3 runs 14 residues. Germline CDR1 reads SGDLS; CDR2 reads YYNGEE. Here the CDR3 reads CASSKEGNTGELFF. The CDR3 DNA follows: TGTGCCAGCAGCAAGGAGGGAAACACCGGGGAGCTGTTTTTT.

The rearrangement joins TRBV4-1 to TRBJ1-2; 9 bases line up with TRBD1. The CDR3 is 15 residues long. V shed 0 bases and J 5 bases; nucleotides not matched to a gene: 4. CDR1 is MGHRA and CDR2 is YSYEKL in the germline V gene. Written as DNA, the CDR3 is TGCGCCAGCAGCCAAGAACAGGGGGCGAATTATGGCTACACCTTC. Protein: CASSQEQGANYGYTF.

The genes are TRBV11-3 and TRBJ2-1; D remains unclear. The germline V gene has CDR1 SGHNT and CDR2 YENEEA. The ends were cut back, 2 bases at V and 4 bases at J, with 6 bases in the middle. The CDR3 length is 13 residues. CDR3 loop: CASSLSLYNEQFF. CDR3 bases: TGTGCCAGCAGCTTATCACTTTACAATGAGCAGTTCTTC. Full variable domain (rest looked up from reference TRBV11-3 and TRBJ2-1): EAGVVQSPRYKIIEKKQPVAFWCNPISGHNTLYWYLQNLGQGPELLIRYENEEAVDDSQLPKDRFSAERLKGVDSTLKIQPAELGDSAVYLCASSLSLYNEQFFGPGTRLTVL.

The chain joins TRBV4-1 to TRBJ2-3; D remains ambiguous. V lost 6 bases to trimming and J lost 4 bases, with 8 bases between them. Germline V gene data show CDR1 as MGHRA and CDR2 as YSYEKL. The CDR3 consists of 12 residues. The CDR3 is CASRNFADTQYF. The CDR3 nucleotides are TGCGCCAGCAGGAATTTTGCAGATACGCAGTATTTT.

This chain links TRBV12-3 or TRBV12-4 with TRBJ2-7, with unresolved D. Deletions cut 5 bases from V and 2 bases from J, with 4 bases between. CDR3 length: 11 amino acids. The CDR3 sequence: CASSVAYEQYF. CDR3 DNA: TGTGCCAGCAGTGTTGCCTACGAGCAGTACTTC.

As concerns this clone: Other DNA sequences in the sample encode the same CDR3. This chain links TRBV18 with TRBJ1-5; D uncertain. This CDR3 has 13 amino acids. Germline CDR1 and CDR2: KGHSH and LQKENI. The germline V and J ends were trimmed by 2 bases and 0 bases, with 2 bases remaining between them. DNA of the CDR3: TGTGCCAGCTCACCAGGTAGCAATCAGCCCCAGCATTTT. Translation: CASSPGSNQPQHF.

The V call is TRBV7-4, the J call TRBJ1-5, with D perhaps TRBD1 (5 bases). The CDR3 consists of 15 residues. The ends were cut back, 2 bases at V and 7 bases at J, with 15 bases in the middle. CDR1 and CDR2 (germline): SGHVT, SQSDAQ. CDR3 protein: CASSLKGEGWQPQHF. The DNA for the CDR3 is TGTGCCAGCAGCTTAAAAGGGGAGGGATGGCAGCCCCAGCATTTT.

CDR3 nucleotide sequence: TGTGCCAGCAGTCCGATCCGACAGGGGGCTTCACCCCTCCACTTT. This codes for CASSPIRQGASPLHF. The J gene is TRBJ1-6, the V gene TRBV28; 10 positions match TRBD1. With V trimmed by 5 bases and J by 9 bases, 7 bases remained unmatched. The germline V gene encodes CDR1 MDHEN and CDR2 SYDVKM. The CDR3 runs 15 residues.

The gene calls are TRBV11-1 and TRBJ1-2; 8 bases are shared with TRBD1. This CDR3 is 13 amino acids long. Germline V gene data show CDR1 as SGHAT and CDR2 as FQDESV (reference sequence). V dropped 5 bases and J dropped 7; count of bases not matched to a gene: 6. DNA for the CDR3: TGTGCCAGCAGCCTGGACAGGGACCGTGGCTACACCTTC. It translates to CASSLDRDRGYTF.

The CDR3 DNA is TGTGCCAGCTCCCAATTCGAAGGTTATTCACCCCTCCACTTT. Protein sequence: CASSQFEGYSPLHF. The rearrangement joins TRBV6-6 to TRBJ1-6; D gene uncertain. Germline values: CDR1 MNHNY, CDR2 SVGAGI (reference sequence). The CDR3 loop spans 14 amino acids. V was trimmed by 8 bases and J by 8 bases, leaving 16 bases between them.

This chain joins TRBV7-2 and TRBJ2-5; 7 positions match TRBD1. V lost 7 bases, J lost 2 bases, and 10 bases stayed unmatched. The CDR3 contains 15 residues. CDR1 and CDR2 from the germline V gene are SGHTA and FQGNSA. The CDR3 region is CASNPTGTDQETQYF. Written as DNA, the CDR3 is TGTGCCAGCAACCCTACCGGGACAGATCAAGAGACCCAGTACTTC.